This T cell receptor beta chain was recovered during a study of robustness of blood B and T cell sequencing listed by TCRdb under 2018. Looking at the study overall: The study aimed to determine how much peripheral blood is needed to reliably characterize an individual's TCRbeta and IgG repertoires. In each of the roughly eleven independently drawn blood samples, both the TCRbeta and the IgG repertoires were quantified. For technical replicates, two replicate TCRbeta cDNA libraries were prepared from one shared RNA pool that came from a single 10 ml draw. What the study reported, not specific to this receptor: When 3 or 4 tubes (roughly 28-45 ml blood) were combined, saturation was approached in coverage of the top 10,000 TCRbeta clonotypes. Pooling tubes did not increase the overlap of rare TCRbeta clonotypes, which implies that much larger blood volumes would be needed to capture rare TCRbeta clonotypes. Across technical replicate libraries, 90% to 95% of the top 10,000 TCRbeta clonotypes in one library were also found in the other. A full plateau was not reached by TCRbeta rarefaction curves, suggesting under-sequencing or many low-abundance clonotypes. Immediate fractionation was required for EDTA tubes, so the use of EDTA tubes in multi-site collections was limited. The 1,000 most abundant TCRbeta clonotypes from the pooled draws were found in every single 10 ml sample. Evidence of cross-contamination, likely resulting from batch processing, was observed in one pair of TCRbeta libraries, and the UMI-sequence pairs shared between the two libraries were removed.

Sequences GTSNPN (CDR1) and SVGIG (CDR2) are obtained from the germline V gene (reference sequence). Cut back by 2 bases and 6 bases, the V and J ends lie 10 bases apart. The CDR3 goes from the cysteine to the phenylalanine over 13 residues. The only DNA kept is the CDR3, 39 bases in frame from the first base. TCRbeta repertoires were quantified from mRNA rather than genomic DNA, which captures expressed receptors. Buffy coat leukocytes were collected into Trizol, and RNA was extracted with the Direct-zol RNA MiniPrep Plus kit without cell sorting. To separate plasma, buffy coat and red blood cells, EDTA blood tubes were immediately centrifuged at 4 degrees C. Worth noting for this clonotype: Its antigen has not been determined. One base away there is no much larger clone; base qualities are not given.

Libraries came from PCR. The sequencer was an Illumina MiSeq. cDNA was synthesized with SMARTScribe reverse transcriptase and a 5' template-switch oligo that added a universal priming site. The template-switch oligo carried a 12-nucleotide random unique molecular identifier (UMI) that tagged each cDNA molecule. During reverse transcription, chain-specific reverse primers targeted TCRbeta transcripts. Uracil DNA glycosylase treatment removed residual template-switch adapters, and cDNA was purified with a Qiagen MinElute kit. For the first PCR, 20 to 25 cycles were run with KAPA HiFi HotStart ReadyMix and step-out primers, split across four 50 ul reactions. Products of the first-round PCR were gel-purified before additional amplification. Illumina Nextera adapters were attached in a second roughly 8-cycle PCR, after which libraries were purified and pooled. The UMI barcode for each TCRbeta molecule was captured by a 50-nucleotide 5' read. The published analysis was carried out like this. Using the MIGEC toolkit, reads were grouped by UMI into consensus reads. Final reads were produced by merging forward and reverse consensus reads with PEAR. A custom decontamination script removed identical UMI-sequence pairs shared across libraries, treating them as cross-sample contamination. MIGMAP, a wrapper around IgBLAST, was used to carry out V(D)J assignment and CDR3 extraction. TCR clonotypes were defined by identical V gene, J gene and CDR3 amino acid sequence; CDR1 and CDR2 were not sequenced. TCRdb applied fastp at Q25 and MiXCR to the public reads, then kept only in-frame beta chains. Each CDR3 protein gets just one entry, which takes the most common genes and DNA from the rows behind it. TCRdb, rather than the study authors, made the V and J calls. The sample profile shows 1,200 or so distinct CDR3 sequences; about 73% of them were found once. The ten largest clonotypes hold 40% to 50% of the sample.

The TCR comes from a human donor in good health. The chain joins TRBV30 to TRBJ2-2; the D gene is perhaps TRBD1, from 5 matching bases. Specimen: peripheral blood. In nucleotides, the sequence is TGTGCCTGGAGTTTAGGGGAACCCGGGGAGCTGTTTTTT. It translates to CAWSLGEPGELFF.